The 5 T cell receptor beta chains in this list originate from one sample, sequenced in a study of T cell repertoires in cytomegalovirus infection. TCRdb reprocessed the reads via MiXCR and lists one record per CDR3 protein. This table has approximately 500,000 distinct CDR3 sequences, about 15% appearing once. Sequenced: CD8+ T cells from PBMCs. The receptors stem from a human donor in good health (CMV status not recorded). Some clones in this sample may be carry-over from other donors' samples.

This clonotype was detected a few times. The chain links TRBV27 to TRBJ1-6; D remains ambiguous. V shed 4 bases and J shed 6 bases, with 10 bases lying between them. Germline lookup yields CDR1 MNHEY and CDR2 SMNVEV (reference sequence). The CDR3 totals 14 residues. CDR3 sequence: CASSYEHPNSPLHF. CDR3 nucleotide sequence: TGTGCCAGCAGTTACGAACACCCTAATTCACCCCTCCACTTT.

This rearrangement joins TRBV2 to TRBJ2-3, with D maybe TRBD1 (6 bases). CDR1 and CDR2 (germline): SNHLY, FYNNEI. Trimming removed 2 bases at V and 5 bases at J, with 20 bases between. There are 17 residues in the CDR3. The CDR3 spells CASSEWAGTPSGDTQYF. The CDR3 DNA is TGTGCCAGCAGTGAATGGGCTGGGACACCCTCCGGAGATACGCAGTATTTT.

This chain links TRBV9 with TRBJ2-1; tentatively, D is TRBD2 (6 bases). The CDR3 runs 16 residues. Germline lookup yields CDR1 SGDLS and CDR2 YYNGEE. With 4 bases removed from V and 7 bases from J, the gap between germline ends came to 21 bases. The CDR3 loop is CASSSPEGLGRNEQFF. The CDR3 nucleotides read TGTGCCAGCAGCTCTCCCGAGGGACTTGGAAGAAATGAGCAGTTCTTC.

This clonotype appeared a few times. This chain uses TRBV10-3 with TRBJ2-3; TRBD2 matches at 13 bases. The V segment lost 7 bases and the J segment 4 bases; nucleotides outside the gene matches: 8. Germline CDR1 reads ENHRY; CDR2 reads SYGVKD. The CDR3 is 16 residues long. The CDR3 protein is CAITPGLAGVSDTQYF. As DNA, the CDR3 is TGTGCCATCACCCCAGGACTAGCGGGAGTCTCAGATACGCAGTATTTT.

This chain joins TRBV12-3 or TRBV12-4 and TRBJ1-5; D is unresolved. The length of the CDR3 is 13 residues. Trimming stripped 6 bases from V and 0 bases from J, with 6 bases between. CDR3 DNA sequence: TGTGCCAGCAGGACCCGTAGCAATCAGCCCCAGCATTTT. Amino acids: CASRTRSNQPQHF.